The rows below give T cell receptor beta chains drawn from one sample of a study of spatial heterogeneity in lung cancer. TCRdb ran MiXCR on the 5' RACE reads and lists one entry per CDR3 protein. This table holds 35,000 to 40,000 distinct CDR3 sequences, about 7% found once. Material: PBMCs, obtained at surgery. Receptor source: a female donor with early-stage non-small cell lung cancer. Both conserved end residues are part of each CDR3. The D gene is left open where the match is weak. For some rows the clone size is stated as once, few or many, or as a class when expanded; others skip it.

clone_size	v_call	j_call	d_call	cdr3_aa	cdr3_nt
many	TRBV29-1	TRBJ2-5	.	CSVVEPVETQYF	TGCAGCGTTGTGGAGCCGGTAGAGACCCAGTACTTC
many	TRBV5-1	TRBJ2-7	.	CASRLGTGDEQYF	TGCGCCAGCAGATTAGGTACGGGGGACGAGCAGTACTTC
many	TRBV7-9	TRBJ1-1	.	CASSLQVNTEAFF	TGTGCCAGCAGCTTACAGGTGAACACTGAAGCTTTCTTT
.	TRBV19	TRBJ2-3	TRBD1	CASTSGQGGTDTQYF	TGTGCCAGTACCTCGGGGCAGGGGGGCACAGATACGCAGTATTTT
many	TRBV7-9	TRBJ2-1	TRBD2	CASSLMGLPLDEQFF	TGTGCCAGCAGCTTAATGGGACTACCTCTAGATGAGCAGTTCTTC
few	TRBV11-2	TRBJ2-7	.	CASSLEPGSDTYEQYF	TGTGCCAGCAGCTTAGAGCCCGGCAGCGACACCTACGAGCAGTACTTC
few	TRBV7-2	TRBJ2-1	TRBD2	CASSLRAGVEQFF	TGTGCCAGCAGCTTAAGGGCGGGAGTCGAGCAGTTCTTC
few	TRBV24-1	TRBJ1-2	.	CATSLGFDGYTF	TGTGCCACCAGTTTAGGGTTTGATGGCTACACCTTC
few	TRBV5-6	TRBJ1-3	.	CASSLDVLGTIYF	TGTGCCAGCAGCTTGGACGTACTTGGCACCATATATTTT
.	TRBV5-1	TRBJ1-2	.	CASSLGARSYGYTF	TGCGCCAGCAGCTTGGGCGCGAGGAGCTATGGCTACACCTTC
.	TRBV12-3/TRBV12-4	TRBJ2-7	TRBD1	CASSNRDSSYEQYF	TGTGCCAGCAGTAACCGGGACAGCTCCTACGAGCAGTACTTC
many	TRBV27	TRBJ2-1	.	CASNPWRGVSYNEQFF	TGTGCCAGCAACCCTTGGCGCGGGGTGTCCTACAATGAGCAGTTCTTC
few	TRBV7-9	TRBJ2-1	TRBD2	CASSFTSVGYNEQFF	TGTGCCAGCAGCTTTACTAGCGTAGGGTACAATGAGCAGTTCTTC
.	TRBV7-2	TRBJ2-7	.	CASTGIGAYEQYF	TGTGCCAGCACCGGGATCGGGGCCTACGAGCAGTACTTC
.	TRBV20-1	TRBJ2-7	TRBD2	CSPGSGSSYEQYF	TGCAGTCCTGGCAGCGGGAGCTCCTACGAGCAGTACTTC
few	TRBV27	TRBJ2-5	.	CASSSIPGPLETQYF	TGTGCCAGCAGCTCAATCCCGGGGCCTCTGGAGACCCAGTACTTC
.	TRBV9	TRBJ2-5	.	CASSVAGSEETQYF	TGTGCCAGCAGCGTAGCGGGGAGTGAAGAGACACAGTACTTC
few	TRBV7-2	TRBJ2-7	.	CASSRQEADYEQYF	TGTGCCAGCAGCCGACAGGAGGCTGACTACGAGCAGTACTTC
many	TRBV2	TRBJ2-2	.	CASGAGRIAGELFF	TGTGCCAGCGGGGCAGGGAGAATCGCCGGGGAGCTGTTTTTT
many	TRBV6-6	TRBJ2-3	TRBD2	CASSERGGGPDTQYF	TGTGCCAGCAGTGAGCGGGGGGGCGGCCCAGATACGCAGTATTTT
.	TRBV3-1	TRBJ1-1	TRBD1	CASRARDRDTEAFF	TGTGCCAGCAGGGCCCGGGACAGAGACACTGAAGCTTTCTTT
few	TRBV13	TRBJ2-1	TRBD1	CASSRSGTGVQDEQFF	TGTGCCAGCAGCCGATCCGGGACAGGGGTTCAGGATGAGCAGTTCTTC
few	TRBV12-3/TRBV12-4	TRBJ2-7	.	CASIDSGRLHEQYF	TGTGCCAGCATTGACAGCGGCAGGCTCCACGAGCAGTACTTC
few	TRBV7-9	TRBJ1-4	TRBD1	CASSRGTANEKLFF	TGTGCCAGCAGCCGAGGGACAGCTAATGAAAAACTGTTTTTT
.	TRBV5-1	TRBJ2-1	.	CASSLDLATYNEQFF	TGCGCCAGCAGCCTGGATCTTGCAACCTACAATGAGCAGTTCTTC
many	TRBV20-1	TRBJ1-4	.	CSARDATNEKLFF	TGCAGTGCTAGGGATGCAACTAATGAAAAACTGTTTTTT
few	TRBV7-2	TRBJ2-3	TRBD2	CASSLETQTSGWSPDTQYF	TGTGCCAGCAGCTTGGAGACGCAGACTAGCGGGTGGAGCCCAGATACGCAGTATTTT
few	TRBV7-8	TRBJ2-5	.	CASSRGRAQETQYF	TGTGCCAGCAGCAGAGGGCGGGCTCAAGAGACCCAGTACTTC
.	TRBV11-2	TRBJ2-7	TRBD1	CASIGQGAYEQYF	TGTGCCAGCATTGGACAGGGGGCATACGAGCAGTACTTC
many	TRBV18	TRBJ2-7	.	CASSPPSSYEQYF	TGTGCCAGCTCACCGCCCTCATCCTACGAGCAGTACTTC
few	TRBV11-3	TRBJ2-5	TRBD2	CASSPGGLRETQYF	TGTGCCAGCAGCCCGGGGGGATTGAGGGAGACCCAGTACTTC
many	TRBV28	TRBJ2-7	.	CASSSVFTGQIEQYF	TGTGCCAGCAGTTCCGTCTTCACTGGACAGATCGAGCAGTACTTC
few	TRBV3-2	TRBJ2-3	.	CASSQDGASPTQYF	TGTGCCAGCAGCCAAGACGGGGCTAGTCCTACGCAGTATTTT
.	TRBV4-1	TRBJ2-5	.	CASSQLNPQETQYF	TGCGCCAGCAGCCAACTAAACCCTCAAGAGACCCAGTACTTC
many	TRBV7-3	TRBJ1-3	.	CASSLDGSSGNTIYF	TGTGCCAGCAGCTTGGACGGAAGCTCTGGAAACACCATATATTTT
.	TRBV5-1	TRBJ2-1	.	CASSLASGNYNEQFF	TGCGCCAGCAGCTTGGCGTCAGGGAACTACAATGAGCAGTTCTTC
.	TRBV12-3/TRBV12-4	TRBJ2-7	TRBD2	CASSLLAGSSYEQYF	TGTGCCAGCAGTCTTCTAGCGGGGAGCTCCTACGAGCAGTACTTC
many	TRBV12-3/TRBV12-4	TRBJ2-3	.	CASSSGTDTQYF	TGTGCCAGCAGTTCCGGGACAGATACGCAGTATTTT
many	TRBV27	TRBJ2-1	.	CASSLSPGNYNEQFF	TGTGCCAGCAGTTTATCTCCGGGGAACTACAATGAGCAGTTCTTC
few	TRBV28	TRBJ1-2	.	CASSPPHGNGYTF	TGTGCCAGCAGTCCCCCACACGGAAATGGCTACACCTTC
.	TRBV24-1	TRBJ2-5	TRBD1	CATSDPPGQGAQETQYF	TGTGCCACCAGTGACCCACCGGGACAGGGGGCACAGGAGACCCAGTACTTC
many	TRBV18	TRBJ2-7	.	CASSHSDSLTYEQYF	TGTGCCAGCTCACACTCGGACTCATTAACCTACGAGCAGTACTTC
few	TRBV7-8	TRBJ2-7	TRBD2	CASSSPRGGRYEQYF	TGTGCCAGCAGCTCCCCAAGGGGAGGGCGCTACGAGCAGTACTTC
many	TRBV9	TRBJ2-2	TRBD1	CASRKSGTGVTGELFF	TGTGCCAGCAGGAAGTCCGGGACAGGGGTTACCGGGGAGCTGTTTTTT
.	TRBV5-1	TRBJ1-2	.	CASSLDEGTYGYTF	TGCGCCAGCAGCTTGGACGAGGGGACCTATGGCTACACCTTC
.	TRBV5-1	TRBJ2-2	TRBD1	CASSLTGGTVPGELFF	TGCGCCAGCAGCTTGACGGGTGGGACAGTCCCCGGGGAGCTGTTTTTT
many	TRBV5-1	TRBJ1-5	TRBD1	CASSFLDRVNQPQHF	TGCGCCAGCAGCTTTCTGGACAGGGTAAATCAGCCCCAGCATTTT
many	TRBV5-1	TRBJ1-1	.	CASSVGHMNTEAFF	TGCGCCAGCAGCGTGGGACACATGAACACTGAAGCTTTCTTT
many	TRBV30	TRBJ2-7	TRBD2	CAWSLPRRLAVWITSEQYF	TGTGCCTGGAGTCTCCCAAGGCGACTAGCGGTATGGATAACAAGCGAGCAGTACTTC
many	TRBV6-2/TRBV6-3	TRBJ1-1	.	CASSYSAAKETEAFF	TGTGCCAGCAGTTACTCTGCAGCGAAAGAAACTGAAGCTTTCTTT
.	TRBV7-2	TRBJ2-3	.	CASSLGLVWPDTQYF	TGTGCCAGCAGCTTAGGTTTGGTGTGGCCAGATACGCAGTATTTT
many	TRBV6-2/TRBV6-3	TRBJ2-3	TRBD1	CASSPRDRNLGAQYF	TGTGCCAGCAGCCCCCGGGACAGGAACCTAGGGGCGCAGTATTTT
many	TRBV27	TRBJ2-6	.	CASSLSVGGANVLTF	TGTGCCAGCAGTTTATCGGTGGGCGGGGCCAACGTCCTGACTTTC
many	TRBV28	TRBJ2-7	.	CASSAQGRLYEQYF	TGTGCCAGCAGTGCCCAGGGACGGCTCTACGAGCAGTACTTC
few	TRBV18	TRBJ2-1	.	CASSQQGTHEQFF	TGTGCCAGCTCACAACAGGGAACCCATGAGCAGTTCTTC
few	TRBV7-9	TRBJ2-5	TRBD2	CASSHPPGGQETQYF	TGTGCCAGCAGCCATCCGCCGGGGGGTCAAGAGACCCAGTACTTC